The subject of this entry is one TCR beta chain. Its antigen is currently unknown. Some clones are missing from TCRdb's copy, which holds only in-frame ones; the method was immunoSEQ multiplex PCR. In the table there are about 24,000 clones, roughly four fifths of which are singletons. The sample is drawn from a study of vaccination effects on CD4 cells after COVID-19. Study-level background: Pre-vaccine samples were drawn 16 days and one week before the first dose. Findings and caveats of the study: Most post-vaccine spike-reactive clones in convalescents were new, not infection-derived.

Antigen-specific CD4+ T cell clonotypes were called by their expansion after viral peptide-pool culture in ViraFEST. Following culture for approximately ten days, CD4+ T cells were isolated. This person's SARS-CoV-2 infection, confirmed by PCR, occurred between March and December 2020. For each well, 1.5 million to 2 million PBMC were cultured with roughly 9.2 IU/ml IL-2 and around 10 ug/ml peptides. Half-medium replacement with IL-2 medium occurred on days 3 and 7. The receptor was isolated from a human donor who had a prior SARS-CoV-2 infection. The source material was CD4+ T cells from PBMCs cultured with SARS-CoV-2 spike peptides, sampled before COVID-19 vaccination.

The chain's CDR3 is CASSPRENRGLVQHF. The CDR3 DNA reads as TGTGCCAGCTCACCAAGAGAGAACAGGGGGCTGGTCCAGCATTTT. The chain is built from TRBV18 and TRBJ1-5; 9 nucleotides align to TRBD1. V dropped 2 bases and J dropped 12; count of bases not matched to a gene: 11. The CDR3 covers 15 residues. CDR1 KGHSH and CDR2 LQKENI come from the germline V gene.